The rows below give T cell receptor beta chains drawn from one sample of a study of T-cell reconstitution after alpha-beta-depleted transplantation in children. TCRdb used MiXCR to reprocess the PCR reads, holding one entry per CDR3 protein. This sample has 380,000 or so distinct CDR3 sequences, with about 14% found just once. The sequencing here drew on PBMCs, taken from the stem cell graft. The receptors stem from a human donor who donated a stem cell graft to a child with Fanconi anemia. Each CDR3 is given with its conserved first and last residue. The D gene is left open where the match is weak. Clone size appears in some rows only: once, few, many, or a class for an expanded clone.

d_gene	abundance	v_gene	j_gene	CDR3nt	CDR3aa
-	-	TRBV27	TRBJ1-1	TGTGCCAGCAGTCCCGACGCCGCACGGACAAACACTGAAGCTTTCTTT	CASSPDAARTNTEAFF
-	few	TRBV7-8	TRBJ2-7	TGTGCCAGCAGCCCCCGGGGCGAGCAGTACTTC	CASSPRGEQYF
-	few	TRBV12-3/TRBV12-4	TRBJ1-1	TGTGCCAGCAGCCCACAACAGGGAACTGAAGCTTTCTTT	CASSPQQGTEAFF
-	-	TRBV28	TRBJ2-5	TGTGCCAGCAGTCCCGGACTGTCCGCGACCCAAGAGACCCAGTACTTC	CASSPGLSATQETQYF
-	-	TRBV5-1	TRBJ1-2	TGCGCCAGCAGCTTGCTTGACGGCAACTATGGCTACACCTTC	CASSLLDGNYGYTF
-	many	TRBV18	TRBJ2-3	TGTGCCAGCTCACCTGCAGAAAGTTTCGCGACAGATACGCAGTATTTT	CASSPAESFATDTQYF
-	-	TRBV2	TRBJ2-3	TGTGCCAGCAGTGATAGGTCCGGGGATACGCAGTATTTT	CASSDRSGDTQYF
TRBD2	many	TRBV7-2	TRBJ2-5	TGTGCCAGCAGCTTTCAGGGCGGGGGAGAGACCCAGTACTTC	CASSFQGGGETQYF
-	few	TRBV5-6	TRBJ1-1	TGTGCCAGCAGCTTGGCCGGGAGTCTCACTGAAGCTTTCTTT	CASSLAGSLTEAFF
-	few	TRBV30	TRBJ1-6	TGTGCCTGGAAGTTTCAAGGGGGTAATTCACCCCTCCACTTT	CAWKFQGGNSPLHF
-	-	TRBV27	TRBJ2-4	TGTGCCAGCAGTCGTGCAGGGGGGGAAAACATTCAGTACTTC	CASSRAGGENIQYF
-	many	TRBV12-3/TRBV12-4	TRBJ1-3	TGTGCCAGCTTGTCCCTAGGGGATCGAAACACCATATATTTT	CASLSLGDRNTIYF
-	-	TRBV12-3/TRBV12-4	TRBJ2-4	TGTGCCAGCAGTTTAGTGGGTTTCAAAAACATTCAGTACTTC	CASSLVGFKNIQYF
-	few	TRBV6-2/TRBV6-3	TRBJ2-1	TGTGCCAGCAGATATCCCTTTGGGGGGGCCCTTTATGAGCAGTTCTTC	CASRYPFGGALYEQFF
-	few	TRBV6-1	TRBJ2-7	TGTGCCAGCAGTCTGGAACCCACCTACGAGCAGTACTTC	CASSLEPTYEQYF
-	-	TRBV5-4	TRBJ2-7	TGTGCCAGCAGCTTGAGGCAGGGAACCTACGAGCAGTACTTC	CASSLRQGTYEQYF
TRBD2	many	TRBV3-1	TRBJ2-5	TGTGCCAGCAGCCTCCGGGGTAGCGGGGGGTACCAAGAGACCCAGTACTTC	CASSLRGSGGYQETQYF
-	few	TRBV6-1	TRBJ2-1	TGTGCCAGCAGTCCCCTCGGGGGTATTGGCAATGAGCAGTTCTTC	CASSPLGGIGNEQFF
-	-	TRBV3-1	TRBJ2-2	TGTGCCAGCAGGCTGGAGGGACGCACCGGGGAGCTGTTTTTT	CASRLEGRTGELFF
-	few	TRBV12-3/TRBV12-4	TRBJ2-4	TGTGCCAGCAGCCCGAGTGGCTCCAGGTACATTCAGTACTTC	CASSPSGSRYIQYF
TRBD1	few	TRBV20-1	TRBJ1-5	TGCAGTGCTCGCCGGGACAGGGGCGGCAATCAGCCCCAGCATTTT	CSARRDRGGNQPQHF
-	many	TRBV21-1	TRBJ1-5	TGTGCCAGCAGCAAACAATGGGAGACGAGCAATCAGCCCCAGCATTTT	CASSKQWETSNQPQHF
-	few	TRBV7-8	TRBJ1-5	TGTGCCAGCAGCTTTGGCACCAATCAGCCCCAGCATTTT	CASSFGTNQPQHF
-	-	TRBV5-4	TRBJ2-3	TGTGCCAGCAGCCTGGGGCTCCACGGCAGGGGTACGCAGTATTTT	CASSLGLHGRGTQYF
-	-	TRBV5-1	TRBJ1-1	TGCGCCAGCAGCCGGGGGGACGAAAGCACTGAAGCTTTCTTT	CASSRGDESTEAFF
-	few	TRBV12-3/TRBV12-4	TRBJ1-6	TGTGCCAGCAGTCCGTTCTTGCGAAATTCACCCCTCCACTTT	CASSPFLRNSPLHF
TRBD1	many	TRBV5-1	TRBJ2-2	TGCGCCAGCAGCAGAGGGGGCGGCACCGGGGAGCTGTTTTTT	CASSRGGGTGELFF
-	-	TRBV29-1	TRBJ2-1	TGCAGCGTGGATCCAGGGGGGTTATACAATGAGCAGTTCTTC	CSVDPGGLYNEQFF
TRBD2	many	TRBV28	TRBJ2-3	TGTGCCAGCAGTTTCCAAGCGGGGACCACAGATACGCAGTATTTT	CASSFQAGTTDTQYF
-	many	TRBV5-5	TRBJ1-1	TGTGCCAGCAGCTTGGGGTTAACAGGCGAAGCTTTCTTT	CASSLGLTGEAFF
-	many	TRBV12-3/TRBV12-4	TRBJ1-2	TGTGCCAGCAGTCACACCGGGGGATCCTATGGCTACACCTTC	CASSHTGGSYGYTF
-	many	TRBV10-3	TRBJ2-2	TGTGCCATCAGTGAGTCGTCGGGACGGAGCACCGGGGAGCTGTTTTTT	CAISESSGRSTGELFF
-	-	TRBV7-2	TRBJ2-3	TGTGCCAGCAGTCCAACCGGGACCTCTTTGGATACGCAGTATTTT	CASSPTGTSLDTQYF